Listed here are 6 T cell receptor beta chains from one sample, sequenced in a study of naive and memory T cell subsets listed by TCRdb under 2017. Library preparation was by UMI-ligation and nested PCR. Data came from an Illumina MiSeq. To cover both TRBC1 and TRBC2, the beta constant-region primer consisted of an equimolar mix of two oligonucleotides. TCRdb passed the public sequencing reads through fastp at Q25 and MiXCR, retaining productive beta sequences. Records with the same CDR3 protein are collapsed into one entry carrying the most frequent genes and DNA. The sample table lists about 90,000 distinct CDR3 sequences, 5.5% to 8.5% of them with a count of one. Roughly 1.5% of the sample belongs to the ten largest clones. Sequences were obtained from central memory CD4+ T cells from blood. The intended sense of this specimen's cell subset or site label: central memory, CD45RA- CD27+. The receptors originated from a human donor in good health.

Ten or more counts support this clonotype. The chain carries TRBV28 and TRBJ2-7; D possibly matches TRBD1 or TRBD2 (5 bases each). Trimming left V 5 bases short and J 2 bases short, with 13 bases between. Germline assignment: CDR1 MDHEN and CDR2 SYDVKM. The CDR3 consists of 14 residues. CDR3: CASSPGTETYEQYF. The CDR3 nucleotides read TGTGCCAGCAGTCCAGGGACCGAGACCTACGAGCAGTACTTC.

This clonotype was found many times. This rearrangement joins TRBV7-2 to TRBJ2-3; no firm D call. Trimming took 0 bases from V and 0 from J, leaving 10 bases between them. The CDR3 has 16 residues. The germline V gene has CDR1 SGHTA and CDR2 FQGNSA. The CDR3 loop is CASSLAGSASTDTQYF. The CDR3 DNA follows: TGTGCCAGCAGCTTAGCGGGATCCGCGAGCACAGATACGCAGTATTTT. The whole variable domain, remainder taken from reference TRBV7-2 and TRBJ2-3, is GAGVSQSPSNKVTEKGKDVELRCDPISGHTALYWYRQSLGQGLEFLIYFQGNSAPDKSGLPSDRFSAERTGGSVSTLTIQRTQQEDSAVYLCASSLAGSASTDTQYFGPGTRLTVL.

This clonotype was detected ten times or more. The V and J genes are TRBV9 and TRBJ2-3; the D is unclear. Germline-derived CDR1 and CDR2 are SGDLS and YYNGEE. There are 12 residues in the CDR3. V was pared by 3 bases and J by 2 bases, with 4 bases between. The CDR3 here is CASSGPTDTQYF. CDR3 bases: TGTGCCAGCAGCGGACCCACAGATACGCAGTATTTT.

This clonotype has a count of ten or more. The J gene is TRBJ1-1, the V gene TRBV7-8; no reliable D call. The CDR3 has 15 residues. V was trimmed by 5 bases and J by 2 bases, leaving 15 bases between them. Germline loops: CDR1 SGHVS, CDR2 FQNEAQ. The CDR3 DNA reads as TGTGCCAGCAGCGCTCTTAGGGCACCCAACACTGAAGCTTTCTTT. Amino acids: CASSALRAPNTEAFF. Supplemented by reference TRBV7-8 and TRBJ1-1, the full variable domain reads GAGVSQSPRYKVAKRGQDVALRCDPISGHVSLFWYQQALGQGPEFLTYFQNEAQLDKSGLPSDRFFAERPEGSVSTLKIQRTQQEDSAVYLCASSALRAPNTEAFFGQGTRLTVV.

The table lists this clonotype with a count of one. The rearrangement uses TRBV5-5 and TRBJ2-1, with D unresolved. Deletions cut 0 bases from V and 8 bases from J, with 9 bases between. Germline CDR1 and CDR2: SGHKS and YYEKEE (reference sequence). The length of the CDR3 is 13 residues. For the CDR3, the DNA is TGTGCCAGCAGCTTGGCCAGGATCGATGAGCAGTTCTTC. Translation gives CASSLARIDEQFF.

This clonotype was found a few times. The chain is built from TRBV20-1 and TRBJ2-7, with TRBD2 identical over 16 bases. Germline CDR1 DFQATT, CDR2 SNEGSKA (reference sequence). V was clipped by 5 bases and J by 0 bases; unmatched bases: 4. This CDR3 comprises 16 residues. CDR3 DNA: TGCAGTGCTTCTGGGACTAGCGGGAGGGACTCCTACGAGCAGTACTTC. It specifies CSASGTSGRDSYEQYF.